The 22 T cell receptor beta chains listed next were all sequenced from one sample in a study of blood T cell repertoires in COVID-19. Measured with immunoSEQ multiplex PCR; TCRdb has only the in-frame clones, and not every one. The sample has 90,000 to 100,000 clones; about 86% are singletons. The material sequenced was peripheral blood. The source is a man aged 55 to 70 with acute or convalescent COVID-19.

The chain recombines TRBV6-6 with TRBJ1-1; the D gene is possibly TRBD1 (5 bases). Germline V gene data show CDR1 as MNHNY and CDR2 as SVGAGI (reference sequence). This CDR3 has 14 residues. The V gene lost 7 bases and the J gene lost 0 bases, with 12 bases spanning the gap. The CDR3 reads CASTTGQMNTEAFF. The CDR3 nucleotides are TGTGCCAGCACTACCGGACAAATGAACACTGAAGCTTTCTTT.

The chain is built from TRBV12-3 or TRBV12-4 and TRBJ2-3; tentative D call: TRBD2 (6 bases). CDR3 size: 13 residues. V shed 7 bases and J shed 4 bases, with 12 bases lying between them. CDR3 sequence: CASIGGDPDTQYF. DNA of the CDR3: TGTGCCAGCATCGGGGGAGATCCAGATACGCAGTATTTT.

The chain uses TRBV4-2 and TRBJ2-6; 11 nucleotides agree with TRBD2. The length of the CDR3 is 19 residues. The ends lost 0 bases at V and 0 bases at J; junction bases unmatched: 4. Germline CDR1 and CDR2: LGHNA and YNFKEQ. As DNA, the CDR3 is TGTGCCAGCAGCCAAGATTCACTAGCGGGGGTCTCTGGGGCCAACGTCCTGACTTTC. Its protein is CASSQDSLAGVSGANVLTF.

This chain links TRBV7-9 with TRBJ2-4; 8 positions match TRBD1. Germline trimming cut 5 bases from V and 7 bases from J; bases unmatched to any gene: 10. This CDR3 is built from 15 residues. The germline V gene encodes CDR1 SEHNR and CDR2 FQNEAQ (reference sequence). In nucleotides, the CDR3 is TGTGCCAGCAGCCCCAGGGGGCATAAGGGGAACATTCAGTACTTC. Protein: CASSPRGHKGNIQYF.

The genes are TRBV28 and TRBJ1-1; 7 nucleotides align to TRBD1. The germline V gene encodes CDR1 MDHEN and CDR2 SYDVKM. V lost 3 bases to trimming and J lost 4 bases; unmatched junction nucleotides: 8. This CDR3 has 15 amino acids. The CDR3 sequence: CASSFRGLRATEAFF. The CDR3 nucleotides read TGTGCCAGCAGTTTTAGGGGGCTGAGGGCCACTGAAGCTTTCTTT.

The CDR3 nucleotides are TGCGCCAGCAGTGAGTCGAAGACAGGGGTCACTGAAGCTTTCTTT. This encodes CASSESKTGVTEAFF. This chain joins TRBV10-2 and TRBJ1-1; 8 nucleotides match TRBD1. The CDR3 sequence is 15 residues long. After removal of 0 bases from V and 4 bases from J, the junction contained 4 bases not matched to a gene. Germline V gene data show CDR1 as WSHSY and CDR2 as SAAADI.

The V and J genes are TRBV6-5 and TRBJ2-5; possibly TRBD2 for D (7 bases). CDR1 and CDR2 from the germline V gene are MNHEY and SVGAGI. Trimming cost V 2 bases and J 2 bases, with 12 bases left between them. The CDR3 totals 15 residues. CDR3 sequence: CASSYTAGAQETQYF. CDR3 sequence (DNA): TGTGCCAGCAGTTACACCGCGGGGGCGCAAGAGACCCAGTACTTC.

The J gene is TRBJ1-2, the V gene TRBV18; D is unresolved. Between the trimmed V and J ends, which lost 5 bases and 5 bases, there was a span of 12 bases. Germline V gives CDR1 KGHSH, CDR2 LQKENI. The CDR3 has 13 residues. CDR3 nucleotide sequence: TGTGCCAGCTCAACAGACAAAGCATATGGCTACACCTTC. Translating gives CASSTDKAYGYTF.

This clone was observed a single time. This chain connects TRBV4-1 to TRBJ1-2, with D uncertain. The CDR3 loop spans 15 amino acids. Trimming removed 7 bases at V and 4 bases at J, with 19 bases between. The germline gives CDR1 MGHRA, CDR2 YSYEKL. The CDR3 coding sequence is TGCGCCAGCACAATTGGTGAGGGTTTCGGCTATGGCTACACCTTC. Its translation is CASTIGEGFGYGYTF.

The V and J genes are TRBV10-2 and TRBJ1-2; 9 bases match TRBD1. The CDR3 covers 13 residues. Looked up from germline, CDR1 is WSHSY and CDR2 is SAAADI. V shed 2 bases and J 8 bases; nucleotides not matched to a gene: 3. CDR3 sequence (DNA): TGCGCCAGCAGTGAGGGGACAGGGATCGGCTACACCTTC. Translated: CASSEGTGIGYTF.

The chain combines TRBV5-1 with TRBJ2-7; weak D call: TRBD1 (5 bases). Germline loops: CDR1 SGHRS, CDR2 YFSETQ. Between the trimmed V and J ends, which lost 8 bases and 2 bases, there was a span of 20 bases. This CDR3 has 15 residues. CDR3 coding DNA: TGCGCCAGAAAAAGCGCAGGGTTTGGAACCTACGAGCAGTACTTC. Translation gives CARKSAGFGTYEQYF.

The chain carries TRBV2 and TRBJ1-6; a possible D gene is TRBD1 (6 bases). The V and J ends lost 6 bases and 6 bases respectively, with 12 bases between them. The CDR3 loop spans 14 amino acids. The germline gives CDR1 SNHLY, CDR2 FYNNEI. CDR3 in amino acids: CASSNGQINSPLHF. The CDR3 DNA reads as TGTGCCAGCAGCAATGGACAGATTAATTCACCCCTCCACTTT.

The chain links TRBV6-5 to TRBJ1-1, with D perhaps matching TRBD1 (5 bases). The CDR3 loop spans 14 amino acids. Germline CDR1 is MNHEY and CDR2 is SVGAGI. Between the trimmed V and J ends, which lost 5 bases and 6 bases, there was a span of 16 bases. CDR3 nucleotide sequence: TGTGCCAGCAGTAACGAAAGACAGAATGCTGAAGCTTTCTTT. Translated, it gives CASSNERQNAEAFF.

The chain is built from TRBV27 and TRBJ1-4; D is undetermined. The CDR3 extends over 13 amino acids. Deletions cut 7 bases from V and 6 bases from J, with 12 bases between. Germline V gives CDR1 MNHEY, CDR2 SMNVEV (reference sequence). CDR3 loop: CASKEFMDEKLFF. The CDR3 bases are TGTGCCAGCAAGGAGTTTATGGATGAAAAACTGTTTTTT.

This clone was counted a single time. This chain uses TRBV11-2 with TRBJ1-3; D gene ambiguous. Trimming cost V 1 base and J 0 bases, with 7 bases left between them. CDR1 and CDR2 from the germline V gene are SGHAT and FQNNGV. The CDR3 sequence is 15 residues long. This chain's CDR3 is CASSLAGSSGNTIYF. For the CDR3, the DNA is TGTGCCAGCAGCTTAGCCGGGTCCTCTGGAAACACCATATATTTT.

This clone was seen a single time. This chain links TRBV7-6 with TRBJ1-2; D not resolved. From germline, CDR1 is SGHVS and CDR2 FNYEAQ. CDR3 length: 12 amino acids. Trimming left V 1 base short and J 7 bases short, with 7 bases between. CDR3 DNA: TGTGCCAGCAGCTTAGGAGATTTTGGCTACACCTTC. This gives the protein CASSLGDFGYTF.

The chain has TRBV27 and TRBJ2-5; TRBD1 matches 12 bases. The V gene end was trimmed by 6 bases and the J gene end by 6 bases; junction bases not matched to a gene: 11. CDR1 and CDR2 from the germline V gene are MNHEY and SMNVEV (reference sequence). This CDR3 has 16 amino acids. CDR3 amino acids: CASSRLPGQGAKTQYF. CDR3 DNA: TGTGCCAGCAGCCGTCTACCGGGACAGGGGGCAAAGACCCAGTACTTC.

The rearrangement links TRBV5-4 to TRBJ2-7; D is undetermined. The CDR3 has 11 residues. Trimming stripped 0 bases from V and 6 bases from J, with 4 bases between. Germline assignment: CDR1 SGHNT and CDR2 YYREEE (reference sequence). The CDR3: CASSLGAEQYF. In nucleotides, the CDR3 is TGTGCCAGCAGCTTGGGGGCCGAGCAGTACTTC.

V usage is TRBV3-1 (or the pseudogene TRBV3-2) and J usage is TRBJ2-1, with 11 positions matching TRBD2. Germline V lookup: CDR1 LGHDT, CDR2 YNNKEL (reference sequence). The CDR3 is 16 amino acids. The V segment lost 5 bases and the J segment 6 bases; nucleotides outside the gene matches: 9. The DNA of the CDR3 is TGTGCCAGCAGCTATCGCCCCGGGACTAGCGGCAATGAGCAGTTCTTC. Its protein product is CASSYRPGTSGNEQFF.

The gene calls are TRBV5-1 and TRBJ2-6, with D hard to call. CDR1 and CDR2 (germline): SGHRS, YFSETQ. Trimming removed 3 bases at V and 9 bases at J, with 16 bases between. The CDR3 is 15 residues long. The CDR3 DNA follows: TGCGCCAGCAGCTCCGACGGCCCTGGCGGCAACGTCCTGACTTTC. This encodes CASSSDGPGGNVLTF.

V and J are TRBV5-6 and TRBJ1-3; D might be TRBD1 (5 bases). Per the germline V gene, CDR1 is SGHDT and CDR2 is YYEEEE. Trimming removed 0 bases from V and 4 bases from J, with 11 bases in between. CDR3 length equals 15 residues. CDR3 loop: CASSLGNRGGNTIYF. Here the CDR3 DNA reads TGTGCCAGCAGCTTGGGAAACCGGGGGGGAAACACCATATATTTT.

The chain has TRBV7-6 and TRBJ2-3; TRBD2 is a possible D gene (6 bases). Germline loops: CDR1 SGHVS, CDR2 FNYEAQ. V was cut by 5 bases and J by 3 bases, with 15 bases left in between. CDR3 size: 15 residues. The CDR3 sequence is CASSRGAGSTDTQYF. CDR3 coding DNA: TGTGCCAGCAGCCGAGGGGCGGGGTCGACAGATACGCAGTATTTT. Full variable domain (remainder filled in from reference TRBV7-6 and TRBJ2-3): GAGVSQSPRYKVTKRGQDVALRCDPISGHVSLYWYRQALGQGPEFLTYFNYEAQQDKSGLPNDRFSAERPEGSISTLTIQRTEQRDSAMYRCASSRGAGSTDTQYFGPGTRLTVL.